This T cell receptor (beta chain) emerged from a study of human versus mouse CDR3 diversity and MHC coevolution. Study-wide results and caveats: The lowest clonal inequality scores came from most of the three human donors. Mice had fewer CDR3 deletions and insertions than humans on average.

Profiled with immunoSEQ multiplex PCR; TCRdb holds only in-frame clones, not every one. Here the sample spans just under 60,000 clones, 90% to 95% being singletons. With respect to this clone: Its antigen is currently unknown.

Naive CD4 T cells, CD45RO-negative and CD62L-positive, were flow-sorted from PBMCs. CDR3 length: 15 amino acids. With 1 base removed from V and 2 bases from J, the gap between germline ends came to 11 bases. In germline, CDR1 is SGHRS, CDR2 YFSETQ. This TCR was sampled from a person in their sixties in good health. Sequencing used naive CD4+ T cells from blood. As for subset: CD45RO-negative CD62L-positive naive CD4 T cells. This chain uses TRBV5-1 with TRBJ2-3, with TRBD2 as a possible D gene (6 bases). The CDR3 loop is CASSLSREVTDTQYF. In DNA, the CDR3 is TGCGCCAGCAGCTTGTCGAGGGAGGTCACAGATACGCAGTATTTT.